This note documents a single T cell receptor (beta chain) sequence. The data originate from a study of identical twins. TCRdb redid the calling of the 5' RACE reads with MiXCR, one entry per CDR3 protein. The sample holds about 240,000 distinct CDR3 sequences, more than 9.5% seen once. Germline loops: CDR1 MDHEN, CDR2 SYDVKM. There are 14 residues in the CDR3. The V end lost 5 bases, the J end lost 2 bases, and 13 bases lay between the germline ends. The same data also went into a second study, on yellow fever vaccine responses in identical twins. That source reports: Each twin's T cell response to the vaccine was reported to look partly convergent and partly personalized.

This receptor was taken from a woman under 30 in good health. What was sequenced was memory (CD45RO+) T cells sorted from blood. The chain uses TRBV28 and TRBJ2-7; D gene ambiguous. This CDR3 is CASSRWERTYEQYF. CDR3 sequence (DNA): TGTGCCAGCAGTCGCTGGGAAAGAACCTACGAGCAGTACTTC.